There are a few counts of the clone carrying this T cell receptor beta chain. Its antigen is undetermined. These data originate in a study of T cells after yellow fever vaccination. Study-wide context: When fractions had low cell numbers, they were prepared with SMART-Seq v4 Ultra Low Input. General study points: Few clonotypes appeared in both CD4 and CD8 compartments. Reappearance after the booster was seen for most primary-vaccination clones, at 95% to 97% CD4 and 75% to 90% CD8.

For TCR, cDNA came from 5'RACE template switching, which added a universal primer site and UMIs. MiXCR, run by TCRdb on the 5' RACE reads, gives a single entry per CDR3 protein. The top ten hold roughly 0.86% of the sample, which has under 300,000 distinct CDR3 sequences, 6.9% seen once. Trimming removed 4 bases from V and 1 base from J, with 15 bases in between. The CDR3 runs to 16 residues. The germline gives CDR1 SGHDN, CDR2 FVKESK. The chain links TRBV14 to TRBJ2-3, with D possibly being TRBD1 or TRBD2 (6 bases each). This sequence was found in a man aged 25-40 years who received the YFV17D yellow fever vaccine. Sequenced material: CD4+ T cells sorted from PBMCs, taken 15 days after the yellow fever booster vaccination. CDR3 residues: CASSPLWGAGTDTQYF. The CDR3 nucleotides are TGTGCCAGCAGCCCGTTGTGGGGGGCTGGCACAGATACGCAGTATTTT.